This T cell receptor (beta chain) was identified in a study of T cell changes during pregnancy in multiple sclerosis. The germline V and J ends were trimmed by 0 bases and 2 bases, with 29 bases remaining between them. The CDR3 extends over 22 amino acids. The germline gives CDR1 MGHRA, CDR2 YSYEKL. Sequencing was performed with immunoSEQ multiplex PCR; in TCRdb, only in-frame clones are kept and a portion is missing. Of 70,000 to 100,000 clones in the sample, about 93% were seen once. The receptor comes from a female donor in good health, enrolled as a control in a pregnancy study. The chain joins TRBV4-1 to TRBJ2-1; TRBD1 might be the D (8 bases). The source material was peripheral blood, sampled in the third trimester of pregnancy. As DNA, the CDR3 is TGCGCCAGCAGCCAAGAGAGCTCATTGACAGGGGATGCGGGAGTAACCTACAATGAGCAGTTCTTC. Protein product: CASSQESSLTGDAGVTYNEQFF.